A single sample gave rise to the 23 T cell receptor beta chains below, sequenced in a study of identical twins. TCRdb independently ran MiXCR on the 5' RACE reads; one entry per CDR3 protein. The sample shows just under 550,000 distinct CDR3 sequences, nearly 15% of them seen only once. The data also belong to a second study, concerning yellow fever vaccine responses in identical twins.

The sample taken for sequencing was CD4+ T cells sorted from blood. The receptors come from a woman aged 18-29 years in good health.

There are a few counts of this clonotype. The chain couples TRBV12-3 or TRBV12-4 to TRBJ2-3; TRBD2 matches at 7 bases. This CDR3 is built from 16 residues. The ends lost 2 bases at V and 6 bases at J; junction bases unmatched: 11. The CDR3 is CASSLLGGGLGDTQYF. As DNA, the CDR3 is TGTGCCAGCAGTTTACTAGGAGGCGGACTAGGGGATACGCAGTATTTT.

This clonotype has only a few counts. The CDR3 DNA is TGTGCCATCAGTGATTTGACAGGGAATGAGCAGTTCTTC. It encodes CAISDLTGNEQFF. The chain has TRBV10-3 and TRBJ2-1, with 7 bases matching TRBD1. The CDR3 loop spans 13 amino acids. Germline CDR1 and CDR2: ENHRY and SYGVKD. The ends lost 3 bases at V and 7 bases at J; junction bases unmatched: 3.

This clonotype was counted ten times or more. This chain joins TRBV12-3 or TRBV12-4 and TRBJ1-1; TRBD1 aligns across 7 bases. This CDR3 is built from 16 residues. V shed 8 bases, J shed 5 bases, and the junction held 17 bases outside the gene matches. CDR3 nucleotides: TGTGCCAGCGAGACAGGGACTAAAGTAACTTCTACTGAAGCTTTCTTT. Translating gives CASETGTKVTSTEAFF.

This clonotype showed up just a few times. This chain uses TRBV4-1 with TRBJ2-7, with TRBD2 identical over 8 bases. The CDR3 runs to 15 residues. The V segment lost 1 base and the J segment 9 bases; nucleotides outside the gene matches: 11. Germline V CDR1 and CDR2: MGHRA, YSYEKL. CDR3 in amino acids: CASSQVWLAGSPQYF. DNA for the CDR3: TGCGCCAGCAGCCAAGTGTGGCTAGCGGGCTCCCCGCAGTACTTC.

The rearrangement joins TRBV2 to TRBJ2-3; 8 nucleotides align to TRBD2. Germline V gives CDR1 SNHLY, CDR2 FYNNEI. V lost 7 bases, J lost 0 bases, and 6 bases stayed unmatched. The CDR3 consists of 15 residues. CDR3 sequence reads: CASTAGGLSTDTQYF. CDR3 bases: TGTGCCAGCACGGCGGGAGGCCTAAGCACAGATACGCAGTATTTT.

This clonotype has more than one count but fewer than ten. The CDR3 region is CIADRQETQYF. CDR3 in DNA: TGCATTGCCGACAGGCAAGAGACCCAGTACTTC. The V call is TRBV20-1, the J call TRBJ2-5; possible D gene TRBD1, 6 bases. Germline-derived CDR1 and CDR2 are DFQATT and SNEGSKA (reference sequence). This CDR3 is built from 11 residues.

This clonotype came up a few times. The rearrangement uses TRBV5-6 and TRBJ2-3; D ambiguous. Trimming took off 0 bases at V and 2 bases at J, with 7 bases between the two ends. This CDR3 has 14 residues. Germline V lookup: CDR1 SGHDT, CDR2 YYEEEE. CDR3 protein: CASSLGQDTDTQYF. CDR3 in DNA: TGTGCCAGCAGCTTGGGTCAGGACACAGATACGCAGTATTTT. Full variable domain (rest looked up from reference TRBV5-6 and TRBJ2-3): DAGVTQSPTHLIKTRGQQVTLRCSPKSGHDTVSWYQQALGQGPQFIFQYYEEEERQRGNFPDRFSGHQFPNYSSELNVNALLLGDSALYLCASSLGQDTDTQYFGPGTRLTVL.

The chain employs TRBV10-3 and TRBJ2-7; the D gene is possibly TRBD1 (5 bases). V was trimmed by 4 bases and J by 0 bases, leaving 10 bases between them. This CDR3 has 14 residues. CDR1 is ENHRY, CDR2 SYGVKD, per germline. The CDR3 DNA sequence: TGTGCCATCAGTGCAGGGCAGAACTCCTACGAGCAGTACTTC. It encodes CAISAGQNSYEQYF.

This clonotype was detected many times. The rearrangement links TRBV5-1 to TRBJ2-5, with D uncertain. Germline loops: CDR1 SGHRS, CDR2 YFSETQ. The CDR3 is made up of 14 amino acids. Trimming removed 2 bases from V and 1 base from J, with 9 bases in between. The DNA for the CDR3 is TGCGCCAGCAGCTTAACGGATCGCCAAGAGACCCAGTACTTC. It encodes CASSLTDRQETQYF.

V and J are TRBV12-3 or TRBV12-4 and TRBJ1-3; D call uncertain. V was trimmed by 6 bases and J by 3 bases, leaving 9 bases between them. The CDR3 sequence is 13 residues long. The CDR3 spells CASRQTSGNTIYF. The CDR3 nucleotides are TGTGCCAGCAGACAGACCAGTGGAAACACCATATATTTT.

This clonotype was recorded a few times. The chain has TRBV9 and TRBJ2-1, with 10 bases lining up with TRBD1. Germline V lookup: CDR1 SGDLS, CDR2 YYNGEE. There are 13 residues in the CDR3. V was clipped by 4 bases and J by 10 bases; unmatched bases: 5. DNA of the CDR3: TGTGCCAGCAGCAACCGACAGGGGGCAGAGCAGTTCTTC. This sequence encodes CASSNRQGAEQFF.

The V and J genes are TRBV20-1 and TRBJ2-1; D remains unclear. The germline V gene has CDR1 DFQATT and CDR2 SNEGSKA (reference sequence). The CDR3 sequence is 14 residues long. V was clipped by 3 bases and J by 3 bases, with 12 bases between them. Here the CDR3 DNA reads TGCAGTGCTAGTCAACCGGGCGTCTACAATGAGCAGTTCTTC. Translating it yields CSASQPGVYNEQFF.

This clonotype was counted a few times. The chain links TRBV24-1 to TRBJ2-3; 13 bases match TRBD2. The J segment lost 2 bases and the V segment lost 4 bases, leaving 5 bases of the junction unmatched. The CDR3 consists of 17 residues. CDR1 is KGHDR, CDR2 SFDVKD, per germline. CDR3 bases: TGTGCCACCAGTGAAGCGGGGACTAGCGGGACCACAGATACGCAGTATTTT. It yields the protein CATSEAGTSGTTDTQYF.

This clonotype was observed a few times. This sequence joins TRBV5-1 and TRBJ1-1; D may be TRBD1 (5 bases). V lost 4 bases and J 0 bases, leaving 25 bases between the germline ends. CDR1 is SGHRS, CDR2 YFSETQ, per germline. The CDR3 length is 19 residues. The CDR3 here is CASSTQNLFRGEMNTEAFF. The CDR3 DNA is TGCGCCAGCAGCACCCAAAATCTTTTTCGGGGGGAGATGAACACTGAAGCTTTCTTT. Full variable domain (missing parts from reference TRBV5-1 and TRBJ1-1): KAGVTQTPRYLIKTRGQQVTLSCSPISGHRSVSWYQQTPGQGLQFLFEYFSETQRNKGNFPGRFSGRQFSNSRSEMNVSTLELGDSALYLCASSTQNLFRGEMNTEAFFGQGTRLTVV.

The rearrangement joins TRBV20-1 to TRBJ2-3, with D unresolved. CDR1 and CDR2 (germline): DFQATT, SNEGSKA (reference sequence). CDR3 length equals 12 residues. V was trimmed by 6 bases and J by 0 bases, leaving 7 bases between them. The CDR3 nucleotides are TGCAGTGCACCGACCAGCACAGATACGCAGTATTTT. Its translation: CSAPTSTDTQYF.

This clonotype has a handful of counts. This chain connects TRBV18 to TRBJ1-1; D not certain. The CDR3 runs 14 residues. The germline V gene has CDR1 KGHSH and CDR2 LQKENI. Trimming took off 3 bases at V and 1 base at J, with 9 bases between the two ends. CDR3 sequence (DNA): TGTGCCAGCTCACCGTCGCGGCAGAACACTGAAGCTTTCTTT. Translating gives CASSPSRQNTEAFF.

This clonotype was seen repeatedly, ten times or more. The chain is built from TRBV12-3 or TRBV12-4 and TRBJ2-1; no clear D gene. This CDR3 is 14 amino acids long. The germline V and J ends were trimmed by 7 bases and 7 bases, with 17 bases remaining between them. DNA of the CDR3: TGTGCCAGCAATAGCCCAGGACGGAATAATGAGCAGTTCTTC. Translated: CASNSPGRNNEQFF.

This chain joins TRBV27 and TRBJ2-1; D unclear. The V end lost 6 bases, the J end lost 4 bases, and 16 bases lay between the germline ends. Germline V lookup: CDR1 MNHEY, CDR2 SMNVEV (reference sequence). This CDR3 comprises 15 residues. The CDR3 reads CASSQEYGRYNEQFF. CDR3 DNA: TGTGCCAGCAGCCAAGAGTATGGACGGTACAATGAGCAGTTCTTC.

This clonotype was detected only a few times. This CDR3 is CASSVLDSFSYNEQFF. DNA for the CDR3: TGCGCCAGCAGCGTGTTAGATAGCTTCTCCTACAATGAGCAGTTCTTC. The chain couples TRBV5-1 to TRBJ2-1; D not resolved. Germline V gene data show CDR1 as SGHRS and CDR2 as YFSETQ. Trimming took 4 bases from V and 0 from J, leaving 14 bases between them. This CDR3 has 16 amino acids.

The gene calls are TRBV10-3 and TRBJ1-2; D is unclear. The CDR3 is 11 residues long. V was trimmed by 3 bases and J by 7 bases, leaving 6 bases between them. Germline V lookup: CDR1 ENHRY, CDR2 SYGVKD. CDR3 loop: CAISDGSGYTF. The CDR3 coding sequence is TGTGCCATCAGTGACGGGAGTGGCTACACCTTC.

This clonotype has only a few counts. CDR3 region: CASRPVGGETQYF. The CDR3 DNA sequence: TGTGCCAGCAGACCGGTCGGGGGAGAGACCCAGTACTTC. The chain employs TRBV7-9 and TRBJ2-5; TRBD2 might be the D (6 bases). CDR1 and CDR2 from the germline V gene are SEHNR and FQNEAQ (reference sequence). The CDR3 runs to 13 residues. Between the trimmed V and J ends, which lost 6 bases and 4 bases, there was a span of 12 bases.

This clonotype was counted only a few times. The V call is TRBV20-1, the J call TRBJ2-5; D possibly corresponds to TRBD2 (5 bases). V was pared by 1 base and J by 2 bases, with 8 bases between. The CDR3 has 13 amino acids. Germline V gene sequence: CDR1 DFQATT, CDR2 SNEGSKA (reference sequence). The CDR3: CSARVPGQETQYF. As DNA, the CDR3 is TGCAGTGCTAGAGTTCCGGGGCAAGAGACCCAGTACTTC.

This clonotype appeared a few times. This chain links TRBV19 with TRBJ2-5, with TRBD1 matching over 8 bases. The germline V gene encodes CDR1 LNHDA and CDR2 SQIVND (reference sequence). The CDR3 is made up of 13 amino acids. The ends lost 4 bases at V and 3 bases at J; junction bases unmatched: 1. CDR3 sequence reads: CASSTGQEETQYF. The CDR3 DNA sequence: TGTGCCAGTAGTACGGGACAGGAAGAGACCCAGTACTTC.